This T cell receptor beta chain comes out of a study of cytomegalovirus exposure and HLA in healthy donors. This clone was counted only a few times. PCR primers comprised 60 Vbeta and 13 Jbeta primers. Libraries were prepared by immunoSEQ multiplex PCR; TCRdb keeps only in-frame clonotypes and omits some of them. The sample includes more than 25,000 clones, about 62% of them seen just once. Donors were nominally healthy when sampled, though unrecorded immune exposures were likely. The sample comprised PBMCs. This TCR came from a male donor in good health and CMV-seropositive.

CDR3 sequence: CASSYRRGVSKLFF. In DNA form, the CDR3 reads TGTGCCAGCAGTTACAGGAGGGGCGTGAGTAAACTGTTTTTT. The chain employs TRBV6-5 and TRBJ1-4, with D possibly TRBD1 on 5 matching bases. Trimming removed 2 bases from V and 11 bases from J, with 15 bases in between. The CDR3 is 14 amino acids. Germline V gives CDR1 MNHEY, CDR2 SVGAGI.